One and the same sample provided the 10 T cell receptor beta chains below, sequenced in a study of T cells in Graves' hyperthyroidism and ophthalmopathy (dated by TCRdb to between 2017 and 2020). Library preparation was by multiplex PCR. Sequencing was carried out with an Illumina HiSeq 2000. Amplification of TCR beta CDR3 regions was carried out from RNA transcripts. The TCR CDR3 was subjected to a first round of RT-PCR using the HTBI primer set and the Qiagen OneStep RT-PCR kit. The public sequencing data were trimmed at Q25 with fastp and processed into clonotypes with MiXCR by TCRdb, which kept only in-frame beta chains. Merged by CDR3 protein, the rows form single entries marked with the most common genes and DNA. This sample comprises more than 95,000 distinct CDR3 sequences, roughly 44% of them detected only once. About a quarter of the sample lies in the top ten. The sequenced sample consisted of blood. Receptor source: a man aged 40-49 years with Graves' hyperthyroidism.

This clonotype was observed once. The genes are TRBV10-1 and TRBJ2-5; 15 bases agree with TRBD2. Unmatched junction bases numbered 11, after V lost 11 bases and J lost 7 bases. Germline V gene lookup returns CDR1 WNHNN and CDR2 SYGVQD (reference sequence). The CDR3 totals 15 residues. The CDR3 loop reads CAGTSGGSSGWTQYF. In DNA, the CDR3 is TGCGCCGGGACTAGCGGGGGGTCGTCGGGATGGACCCAGTACTTC.

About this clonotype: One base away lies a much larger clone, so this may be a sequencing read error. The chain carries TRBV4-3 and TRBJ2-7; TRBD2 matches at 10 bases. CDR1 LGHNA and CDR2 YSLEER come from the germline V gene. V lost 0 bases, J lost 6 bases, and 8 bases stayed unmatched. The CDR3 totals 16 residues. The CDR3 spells CASSQDLWIAGGEQYF. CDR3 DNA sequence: TGCGCCAGCAGCCAAGATCTCTGGATAGCGGGAGGCGAGCAGTACTTC.

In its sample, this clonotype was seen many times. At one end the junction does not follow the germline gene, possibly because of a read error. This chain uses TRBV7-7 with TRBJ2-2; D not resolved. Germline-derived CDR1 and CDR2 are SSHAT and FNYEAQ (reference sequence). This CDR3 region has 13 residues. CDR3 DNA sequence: TGTGCTAGCAGCTTAGGTATCAACGGGGAGCTGTTTTTT. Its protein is CASSLGINGELFF.

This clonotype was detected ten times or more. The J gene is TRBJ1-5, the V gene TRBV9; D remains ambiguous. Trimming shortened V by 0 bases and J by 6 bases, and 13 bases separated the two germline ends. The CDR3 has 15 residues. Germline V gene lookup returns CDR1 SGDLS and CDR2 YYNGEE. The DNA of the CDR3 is TGTGCCAGCAGCGTAGAGGGAAGATTGGGTCAGCCCCAGCATTTT. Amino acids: CASSVEGRLGQPQHF.

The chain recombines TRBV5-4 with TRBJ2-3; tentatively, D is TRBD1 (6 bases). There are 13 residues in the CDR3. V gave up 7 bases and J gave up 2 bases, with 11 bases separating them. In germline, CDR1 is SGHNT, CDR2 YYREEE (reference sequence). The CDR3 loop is CASLQGITDTQYF. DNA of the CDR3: TGTGCCAGCTTACAGGGCATCACAGATACGCAGTATTTT.

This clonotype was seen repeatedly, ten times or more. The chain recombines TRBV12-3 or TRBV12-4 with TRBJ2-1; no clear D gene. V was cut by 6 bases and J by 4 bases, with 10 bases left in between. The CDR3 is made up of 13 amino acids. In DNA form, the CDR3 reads TGTGCCAGCAGCCCTAGAGTTTACAATGAGCAGTTCTTC. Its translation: CASSPRVYNEQFF.

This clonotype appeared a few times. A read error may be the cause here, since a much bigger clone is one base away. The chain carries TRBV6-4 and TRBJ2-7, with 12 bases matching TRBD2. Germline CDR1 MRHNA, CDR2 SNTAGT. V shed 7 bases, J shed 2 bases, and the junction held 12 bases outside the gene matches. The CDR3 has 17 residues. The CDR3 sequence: CASTSRTSGALAYEQYF. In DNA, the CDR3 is TGTGCCAGCACCTCGCGGACTAGCGGGGCCTTAGCCTACGAGCAGTACTTC.

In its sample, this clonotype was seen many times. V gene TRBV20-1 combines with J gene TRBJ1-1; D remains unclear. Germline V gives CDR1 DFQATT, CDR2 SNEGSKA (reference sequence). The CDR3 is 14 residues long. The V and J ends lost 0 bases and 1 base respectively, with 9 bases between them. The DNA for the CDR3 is TGCAGTGCTAGAGATCCACGGAGGAACACTGAAGCTTTCTTT. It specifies CSARDPRRNTEAFF.

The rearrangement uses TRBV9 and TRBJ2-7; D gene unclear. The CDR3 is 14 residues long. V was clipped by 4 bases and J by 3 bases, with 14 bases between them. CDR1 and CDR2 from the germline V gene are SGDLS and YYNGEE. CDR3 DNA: TGTGCCAGCAGCCCGGGCGACTCCCTCTACGAGCAGTACTTC. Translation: CASSPGDSLYEQYF. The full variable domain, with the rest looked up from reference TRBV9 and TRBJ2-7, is DSGVTQTPKHLITATGQRVTLRCSPRSGDLSVYWYQQSLDQGLQFLIQYYNGEERAKGNILERFSAQQFPDLHSELNLSSLELGDSALYFCASSPGDSLYEQYFGPGTRLTVT.

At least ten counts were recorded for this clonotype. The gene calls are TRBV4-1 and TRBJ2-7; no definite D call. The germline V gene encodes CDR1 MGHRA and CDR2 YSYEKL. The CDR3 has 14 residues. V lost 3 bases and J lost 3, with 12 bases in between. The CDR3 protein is CASSQATWGYEQYF. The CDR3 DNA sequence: TGCGCCAGCAGCCAGGCGACCTGGGGCTACGAGCAGTACTTC.